This T cell receptor beta chain derives from a study of T-cell memory formation after mild COVID-19 listed by TCRdb under 2021. Some background on the complete study: TCR sequence clusters from the two donors were largely donor specific. The cohort was made up of two young adult volunteers, one female and one male, who were previously healthy. Longitudinal TCRalpha and TCRbeta repertoire sequencing tracked T-cell clones expanding and contracting after mild COVID-19 in a couple of donors.

Including cysteine and phenylalanine, the CDR3 has 17 amino acids. Of all the DNA, just the CDR3 is kept, 51 bases in frame from base 1. From the germline V gene (reference sequence), CDR1 is DFQATT and CDR2 is SNEGSKA. V is trimmed back by 3 bases and J by 4 bases, and the junction contains 11 bases that no gene match accounts for. The research as a whole found: Some responding clones were detected in pre-infection memory, suggesting pre-existing cross-reactive memory T cells joined the SARS-CoV-2 response. SARS-CoV-2 specificity was not confirmed for the second-wave clones peaking on day 37. The study covered only a couple of mild cases, and larger cohorts including severe cases with pre-infection samples were considered necessary. Contracting CD4+ clones were found mainly in CM and EM memory subsets, while CD8+ clones were enriched in EMRA. Clones that contracted from day 15 to 85 showed balanced CD4/CD8 phenotypes, whereas a second wave of clones that expanded from day 15 to 37 leaned towards CD4+.

Sequencing took place on an Illumina NovaSeq 6000. TCRalpha and TCRbeta cDNA libraries were constructed by 5'RACE with constant-segment primers, with sample barcodes and unique molecular identifiers being introduced. RNA was extracted from every sample with Trizol reagent. Amplification of the libraries took two PCR steps, and the second step added a second sample barcode plus Illumina TruSeq adapters. The libraries were sequenced on an Illumina NovaSeq using 2 x 150 bp paired-end reads. In the paper's pipeline: Demultiplexing of reads and collapsing into UMI-guided consensus sequences were performed with migec v1.2.7. Using mixcr v2.1.11, the UMI consensuses were aligned to TRA and TRB V and J templates and assembled into clonotypes. A clonotype was counted as expanded or contracted only when both edgeR and NoisET called the clonotype significant, with the noise models trained on biological replicates. For edgeR calls, a false discovery rate-adjusted p below 0.01 and a log2 fold-change threshold of 1 were applied. PCA with hierarchical clustering of max-normalized trajectories of the 1000 most abundant clonotypes was used as exploratory dynamics analysis. Separately sequenced CD4+ and CD8+ repertoires were used to assign the CD4 or CD8 phenotype of responding clones. The raw public data were reprocessed by TCRdb itself: fastp quality trimming at Q25, MiXCR clonotype calling, in-frame beta chains only. Rows are unified per CDR3 protein, each entry keeping the most common DNA and genes. The V and J calls were not made by the authors but by TCRdb's processing. The sample contains a few hundred thousand distinct CDR3 sequences, approximately 24% of them found a single time. 8.8% of the sample rests with the top ten.

This clonotype came up a few times. Its antigen remains undetermined. No base quality information exists; no much larger clone differs at one position. Ficoll-Paque density gradient centrifugation was the method used to isolate PBMCs. The TCR originated in an adult woman who had mild COVID-19 (a few samples of this study predate the infection). The sample titles of this study are shuffled in the database, so cell type and time point are left out; the donor was told from shared clones. Sequenced: PBMCs or a T cell subset sorted from them (not recorded which). Recombination linked TRBV20-1 to TRBJ2-1, with TRBD2 identical over 11 junction bases. The encoded CDR3 is CSASGAPGLAEYNEQFF. The sequenced DNA is TGCAGTGCTAGTGGGGCCCCGGGACTAGCGGAGTACAATGAGCAGTTCTTC.